This T cell receptor (beta chain) derives from a study of cytomegalovirus exposure and HLA in healthy donors (dated by TCRdb to about 2017). For the wider study: An earlier analysis of 550 to 700 of the donors reported about 250 Gb of sequence data and 117 million unique TCR beta sequences from 150 million to 200 million T cells. The number of donors typed differed by locus, with roughly 620-640 for A, B, C, DRB1 and DQB1, 522 for DQA1, 600 to 610 for DPA1, and some 440 for DPB1. A later genetic analysis took genome-wide SNP genotypes for about 60% of the roughly 670 donors and used that subset as a discovery cohort. To predict cytomegalovirus infection status, the study brought together high-throughput TCR immunosequencing, statistical association of individual TCRs with disease status, and machine learning. Because of strong linkage in the cohort, four to six DR-DQ haplotypes were treated as single units for association and clustering. To study patterns of TCR occurrence, a later analysis re-analyzed previously published TCR beta repertoires from 500 to 850 donors and added high-resolution HLA genotyping. Along with the approximately 700-subject first cohort, a separate validation cohort of more than 90 different subjects was used. About 280 gigabases of sequencing data and around 85 million unique TCR sequences made up an early release that covered approximately 650 HLA-typed donors. HLA typing included class I and class II loci at four-digit resolution. The study was designed to test whether signatures of past pathogen exposure could be identified by cataloging public T cell receptors. The study profiled the T cell repertoires of 666 subjects by immunosequencing and related them to cytomegalovirus serostatus. On average, roughly 250,000 unique TCR beta nucleotide sequences were sequenced per donor among several hundred genotyped donors of the cohort, with around 19% of those sequences being non-productive. Of the roughly 400 genotyped donors, approximately 82% fell in the genetic ancestry cluster associated with self-reported Caucasian donors. Alongside the repertoire data, information on donor age, sex, ethnicity and CMV serostatus was compiled. Every discovery cohort repertoire had been produced on one sequencing platform. An earlier analysis of a few hundred of the donors applied high-throughput TCR beta sequencing to assess whether each TCR beta V gene segment acted as functional or pseudogenic. Rather than drawing on any new phenotypic data, the later analysis identified candidate immune exposures from TCR beta sequences and the way those sequences occurred across donors. Here is what the overall study found, with its caveats: HLA typing was unavailable for some donors at each locus, so association tests used only the typed subset. Strong co-occurrence of HLA alleles, especially DR and DQ, made assigning TCR associations to individual alleles difficult. In vitro tests confirmed that a few of the cytomegalovirus-associated TCR beta chains recognize cytomegalovirus antigens. The 87-base-pair reads could not distinguish some IMGT-functional V segments, including TRBV6-2 and TRBV6-3, so those segments were excluded. According to a later genetic analysis, donors in an Asian-associated ancestry cluster had fewer N-insertions in productive TCRs than the roughly 670-donor mean. Several of the top co-occurrence clusters appeared to be linked to parvovirus B19, influenza, CMV and Epstein-Barr virus, according to a later analysis. The classifier was reported to diagnose cytomegalovirus status with high specificity and sensitivity in both the original cohort and the validation cohort. According to the authors, the approach could potentially be generalized to other disease states and immunological phenotypes. The cohort was sequenced for TCR beta chains only, and without alpha or paired-chain data the features that could be detected were limited. The presence/absence analyses assumed that sequencing depth was roughly uniform across donors, and that assumption may not be true. Broadly in line with IMGT annotations, most TCR beta V segments showed up in productive rearrangements about 87% or about 30% of the time in an earlier analysis of under 700 of the donors. A later genetic analysis associated a missense DCLRE1C variant with V-gene and J-gene trimming of TCR beta chains, and an independent cohort replicated the association. A cluster of highly shared sequence variants was judged likely to be a technical artifact of the sequencing pipeline. According to a later analysis, most CMV-associated TCR beta chains appeared to be HLA-restricted, and the HLA associations seemed to be driven largely by CMV exposure. At a false discovery rate of 0.05, a later analysis linked 15,000 to 20,000 TCR beta sequences to specific HLA alleles. The study listed 150 to 200 TCR beta chains as associated with cytomegalovirus. A further reported finding was that TCR beta sequences accurately predicted the HLA-A and HLA-B alleles for most subjects in the first cohort. Over 15 rarely observed V segments, including chromosome 9 orphons, were excluded from the earlier analysis of several hundred of the donors because counts were too low. Linkage disequilibrium might explain the correlated functional status among segregating V segments, but an unknown experimental factor could not be excluded. Most TCR sequences were observed very rarely across donors, whereas some public TCRs were present in many individuals. A later analysis found that HLA-associated TCR beta chains were more clonally expanded and had lower generation probabilities than equally common non-associated chains. CMV serostatus was the only immune exposure information available for the cohort. In a later analysis, the rate of TCR association differed among HLA loci, with DRB1 alleles having the most associated TCRs and HLA-C alleles having the fewest.

The cohort comprised several hundred healthy bone marrow donors. At the time of sampling, all cohort members were nominally healthy, though unrecorded immune exposures were likely present. The donor was CMV seropositive and was included in the group of around 300 seropositive cohort members. A peripheral blood sample was provided by each donor, and peripheral blood mononuclear cells were used for TCR beta sequencing. Genomic DNA extraction from the blood cell samples was performed with the Qiagen DNeasy Blood Extraction Kit. Libraries were built with the immunoSEQ multiplex PCR assay. For the multiplex PCR, a mixture combining 60 forward primers for TCR Vbeta segments and 13 reverse primers for TCR Jbeta segments was used. A multiplex PCR assay on genomic DNA amplified the CDR3 region of rearranged TCR beta genes. The amplified TCR beta libraries were sequenced on the Illumina HiSeq System as 87-base-pair reads. The source study handled its data this way. A later analysis counted about 82 million unique TCR beta chains across the 670 or so repertoires, and roughly 10 million of these chains were shared by at least two donors. Raw reads were error-corrected and collapsed into unique sequences with a nearest-neighbor algorithm that merged closely related sequences to remove PCR and sequencing errors. CDR3 sequences were aligned to IMGT reference sequences to assign V, D and J gene segments. For a sequence to be retained, at least a six-nucleotide match to both a V gene segment and a J gene segment was required. Rearrangements were called productive when the CDR3 lacked stop codons and stayed in frame with V and J; all others were non-productive. CDR3 was defined by IMGT convention, running from the second conserved V-encoded cysteine to the conserved J-encoded phenylalanine. The earlier analysis of 550 to 650 of the donors excluded any sequence lacking an unambiguous match to a single V gene segment. An earlier analysis of some 610 of the donors called V segments functional above 56.7% productive rearrangements and segregating when the between-donor standard deviation exceeded 5%. A statistical classification framework was built to diagnose cytomegalovirus status from the catalog of TCR beta chain sequences. A later analysis assigned V and J genes by comparing TCR nucleotide sequences with IMGT/GENE-DB human TR gene sequences. In a later analysis, CDR3 sequences and most-parsimonious VDJ recombination scenarios were assigned using the TCRdist pipeline. A later analysis defined each TCR beta chain by its CDR3 amino acid sequence plus V-gene family, and excluded reads lacking a unique V-gene family. A later analysis removed 450 to 600 highly shared, low-generation-probability nucleotide sequences to deal with suspected cross-contamination and a sequencing artifact. In a later analysis, a clonal expansion index was calculated for each public chain from normalized within-repertoire ranks of inferred template counts. In a later analysis, generation probabilities were computed using a VDJ recombination model fitted to out-of-frame rearrangements, and the results were checked against IGoR. A later analysis scored TCR-TCR, TCR-HLA and TCR-CMV co-occurrence with hypergeometric tests, applying a repertoire-size bias correction to TCR pairs. To estimate false discovery rates, a later analysis permuted the HLA or CMV assignments 20 times. In a later analysis, co-occurring TCRs were grouped with DBSCAN, and TCRdist sequence similarity was added when clustering was performed within HLA-allele-positive subsets. Repertoires with fewer than 30,000 or more than 120,000 public chains, plus five repertoires with anomalous nucleotide sharing, were excluded from co-occurrence clustering. TCRdb provides this immuneACCESS table in a form limited to in-frame rearrangements. Some clones are lacking; in checked studies, under half of them reflect an unresolved V gene, and why the rest are absent is not known. V and J calls and clone size are given by that table; D and trimming were obtained from the DNA. The sample yields more than 80,000 clones; 65% to 85% were counted once. Under 3% of the sample is held by the ten biggest clonotypes.

A note on this clone: The antigen it binds to is not known. Base qualities were left out, and no much larger clone turns up one base away.

The CDR3 starts with the cysteine, ends with the phenylalanine, and has 15 residues. Here the CDR3 DNA is all that survives: 45 bases in frame from base 1. V sheds 0 bases and J sheds 8 bases, leaving 15 bases between their ends. CDR1 and CDR2 (SGDLS, YYNGEE) derive from the germline V gene. The chain joins TRBV9 to TRBJ2-1, with the D gene not confidently named. The sequencing input was PBMCs. This TCR was sampled from a female donor in good health and CMV-seropositive. CDR3 sequence: CASSVASPVEHEQFF. The DNA sequence reads TGTGCCAGCAGCGTAGCTTCCCCGGTTGAACATGAGCAGTTCTTC.